A single sample is the source of the 7 T cell receptor beta chains below, sequenced in a study of neurological immune-mediated disorders. TCRdb processed the 5' RACE reads anew with MiXCR; each CDR3 protein has one entry. In the table there are 55,000 to 75,000 distinct CDR3 sequences, more than 9.5% of which are singletons. Sequences were obtained from PBMCs. These TCRs come from a woman aged 60-75 years with HTLV-1-associated myelopathy (HAM/TSP).

This clonotype was counted a few times. V and J are TRBV2 and TRBJ2-1; D is possibly TRBD2 (6 bases). Germline lookup yields CDR1 SNHLY and CDR2 FYNNEI. This CDR3 is built from 13 residues. V lost 9 bases to trimming and J lost 2 bases, with 11 bases between them. The DNA for the CDR3 is TGTGCCAGTATAGCGGAACCCTACAATGAGCAGTTCTTC. It encodes CASIAEPYNEQFF.

In this sample, this clonotype turned up many times. This chain links TRBV5-1 with TRBJ1-1, with D uncertain. Germline assignment: CDR1 SGHRS and CDR2 YFSETQ. Deletions cut 2 bases from V and 6 bases from J, with 17 bases between. The CDR3 is made up of 15 amino acids. The CDR3 here is CASSFTSKAVAEAFF. The CDR3 DNA reads as TGCGCCAGCAGCTTTACTTCCAAGGCGGTCGCTGAAGCTTTCTTT. Full variable domain (missing parts from reference TRBV5-1 and TRBJ1-1): KAGVTQTPRYLIKTRGQQVTLSCSPISGHRSVSWYQQTPGQGLQFLFEYFSETQRNKGNFPGRFSGRQFSNSRSEMNVSTLELGDSALYLCASSFTSKAVAEAFFGQGTRLTVV.

This clonotype showed up many times. The V call is TRBV20-1, the J call TRBJ1-6; D might be TRBD1 (5 bases). V was cut by 1 base and J by 5 bases, with 12 bases left in between. The length of the CDR3 is 15 residues. CDR1 and CDR2 from the germline V gene are DFQATT and SNEGSKA (reference sequence). The CDR3 DNA is TGCAGTGCTAGAGGGGTGGACAAGAATAATTCACCCCTCCACTTT. Its translation is CSARGVDKNNSPLHF.

This clonotype came up once. This chain connects TRBV5-1 to TRBJ2-5; 8 bases fit TRBD2. The CDR3 is 12 residues long. Trimming cost V 7 bases and J 5 bases; bases outside gene matches: 4. Germline V CDR1 and CDR2: SGHRS, YFSETQ. The CDR3 DNA reads TGCGCCAGCCGGGAGGGCTGGGAGACCCAGTACTTC. This gives the protein CASREGWETQYF. Combining the CDR3 with reference TRBV5-1 and TRBJ2-5 gives the whole variable domain KAGVTQTPRYLIKTRGQQVTLSCSPISGHRSVSWYQQTPGQGLQFLFEYFSETQRNKGNFPGRFSGRQFSNSRSEMNVSTLELGDSALYLCASREGWETQYFGPGTRLLVL.

This clonotype was picked up many times. The chain carries TRBV2 and TRBJ1-1, with TRBD1 as a possible D gene (6 bases). Trimming took 2 bases from V and 5 from J, leaving 12 bases between them. This CDR3 region has 14 residues. Germline CDR1 is SNHLY and CDR2 is FYNNEI. CDR3 region: CASSEPGQATEAFF. As DNA, the CDR3 is TGTGCCAGCAGTGAACCGGGACAAGCTACTGAAGCTTTCTTT.

This clonotype was counted ten times or more. CDR3 protein: CASSPTNLAKNIQYF. DNA for the CDR3: TGTGCCAGCAGCCCGACGAACTTAGCCAAAAACATTCAGTACTTC. The chain joins TRBV7-8 to TRBJ2-4; D not certain. The V end lost 5 bases, the J end lost 0 bases, and 11 bases lay between the germline ends. The CDR3 contains 15 residues. Germline V gene sequence: CDR1 SGHVS, CDR2 FQNEAQ.

This clonotype occurred many times. This chain's CDR3 is CSVGRGGAYEQYF. Here the CDR3 DNA reads TGCAGCGTTGGGAGGGGAGGAGCCTACGAGCAGTACTTC. The rearrangement joins TRBV29-1 to TRBJ2-7; TRBD2 might be the D (6 bases). Trimming pared 4 bases from V and 2 bases from J, leaving 12 bases between. The CDR3 consists of 13 residues. Germline-derived CDR1 and CDR2 are SQVTM and ANQGSEA.